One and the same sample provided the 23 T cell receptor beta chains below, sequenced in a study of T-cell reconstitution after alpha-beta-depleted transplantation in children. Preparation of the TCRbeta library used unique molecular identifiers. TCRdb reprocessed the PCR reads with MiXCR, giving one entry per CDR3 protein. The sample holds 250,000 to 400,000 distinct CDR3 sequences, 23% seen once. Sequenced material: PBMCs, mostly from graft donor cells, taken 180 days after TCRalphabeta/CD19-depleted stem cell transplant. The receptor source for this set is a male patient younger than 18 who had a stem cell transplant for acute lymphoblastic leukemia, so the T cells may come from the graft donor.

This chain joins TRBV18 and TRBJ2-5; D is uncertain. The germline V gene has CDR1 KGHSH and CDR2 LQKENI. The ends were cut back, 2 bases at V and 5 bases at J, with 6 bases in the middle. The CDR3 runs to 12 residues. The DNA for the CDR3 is TGTGCCAGCTCACCAATGGCGGAGACCCAGTACTTC. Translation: CASSPMAETQYF.

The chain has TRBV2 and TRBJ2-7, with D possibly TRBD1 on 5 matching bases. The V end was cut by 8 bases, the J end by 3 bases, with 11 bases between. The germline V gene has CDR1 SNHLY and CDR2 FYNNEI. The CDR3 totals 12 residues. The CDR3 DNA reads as TGTGCCAGCCTTCGGACATACTACGAGCAGTACTTC. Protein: CASLRTYYEQYF. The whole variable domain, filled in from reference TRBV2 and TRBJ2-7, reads EPEVTQTPSHQVTQMGQEVILRCVPISNHLYFYWYRQILGQKVEFLVSFYNNEISEKSEIFDDQFSVERPDGSNFTLKIRSTKLEDSAMYFCASLRTYYEQYFGPGTRLTVT.

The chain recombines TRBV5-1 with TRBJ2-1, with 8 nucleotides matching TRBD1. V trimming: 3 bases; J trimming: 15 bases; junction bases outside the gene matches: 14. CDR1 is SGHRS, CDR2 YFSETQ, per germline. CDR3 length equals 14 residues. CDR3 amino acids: CASSSGTFPRGPFF. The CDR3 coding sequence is TGCGCCAGCAGCTCCGGGACTTTTCCCAGGGGGCCGTTCTTC.

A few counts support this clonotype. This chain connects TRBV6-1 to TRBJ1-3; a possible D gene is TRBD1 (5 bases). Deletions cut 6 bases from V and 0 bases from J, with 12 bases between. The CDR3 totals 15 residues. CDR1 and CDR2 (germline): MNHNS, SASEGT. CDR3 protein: CASRQDLFSGNTIYF. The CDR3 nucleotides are TGTGCCAGCAGACAGGATTTATTCTCTGGAAACACCATATATTTT.

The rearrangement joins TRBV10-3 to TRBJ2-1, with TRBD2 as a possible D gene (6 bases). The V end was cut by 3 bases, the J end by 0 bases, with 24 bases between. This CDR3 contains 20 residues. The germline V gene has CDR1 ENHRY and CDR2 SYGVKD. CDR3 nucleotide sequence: TGTGCCATCAGTGAAATAGCGGAATGGATCTCTCCCGGCTCCTACAATGAGCAGTTCTTC. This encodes CAISEIAEWISPGSYNEQFF.

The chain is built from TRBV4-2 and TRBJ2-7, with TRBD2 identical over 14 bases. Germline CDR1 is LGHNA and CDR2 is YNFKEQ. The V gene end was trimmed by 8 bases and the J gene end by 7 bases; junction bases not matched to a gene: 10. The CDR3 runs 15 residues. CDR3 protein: CASGGTSGRGGEQYF. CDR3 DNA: TGTGCCAGCGGAGGGACTAGCGGGAGAGGTGGGGAGCAGTACTTC.

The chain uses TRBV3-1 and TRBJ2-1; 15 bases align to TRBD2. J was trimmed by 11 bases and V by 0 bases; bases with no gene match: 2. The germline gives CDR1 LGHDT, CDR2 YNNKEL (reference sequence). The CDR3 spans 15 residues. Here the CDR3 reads CASSQEGLAGGQQFF. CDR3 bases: TGTGCCAGCAGCCAAGAAGGACTAGCGGGAGGGCAGCAGTTCTTC.

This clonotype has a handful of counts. The CDR3 reads CASSQAGTRTGVGELFF. In DNA, the CDR3 is TGTGCCAGCAGCCAAGCCGGGACTAGGACGGGGGTCGGGGAGCTGTTTTTT. The chain employs TRBV3-1 and TRBJ2-2, with 8 bases identical to TRBD2. CDR1 LGHDT and CDR2 YNNKEL come from the germline V gene (reference sequence). This CDR3 has 17 residues. The J segment lost 7 bases and the V segment lost 1 base, leaving 11 bases of the junction unmatched. The variable domain in full, completed from reference TRBV3-1 and TRBJ2-2, reads DTAVSQTPKYLVTQMGNDKSIKCEQNLGHDTMYWYKQDSKKFLKIMFSYNNKELIINETVPNRFSPKSPDKAHLNLHINSLELGDSAVYFCASSQAGTRTGVGELFFGEGSRLTVL.

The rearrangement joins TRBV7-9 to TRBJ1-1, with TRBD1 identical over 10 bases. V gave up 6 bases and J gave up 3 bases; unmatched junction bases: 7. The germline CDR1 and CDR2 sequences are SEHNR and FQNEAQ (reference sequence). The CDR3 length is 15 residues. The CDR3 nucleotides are TGTGCCAGCAGACGGAGACAGGGGGCTGACACTGAAGCTTTCTTT. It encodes CASRRRQGADTEAFF.

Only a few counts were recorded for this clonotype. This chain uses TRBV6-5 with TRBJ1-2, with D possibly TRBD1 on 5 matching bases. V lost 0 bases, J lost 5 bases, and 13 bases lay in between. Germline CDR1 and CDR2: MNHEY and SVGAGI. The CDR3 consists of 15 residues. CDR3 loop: CASSYSTRDGYGYTF. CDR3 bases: TGTGCCAGCAGTTACTCGACCAGGGACGGTTATGGCTACACCTTC.

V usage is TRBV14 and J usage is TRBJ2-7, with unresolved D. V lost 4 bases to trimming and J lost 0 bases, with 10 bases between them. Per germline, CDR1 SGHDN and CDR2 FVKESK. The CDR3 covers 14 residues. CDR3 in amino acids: CASSRRQLSYEQYF. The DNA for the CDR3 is TGTGCCAGCAGCCGTAGACAACTCTCCTACGAGCAGTACTTC.

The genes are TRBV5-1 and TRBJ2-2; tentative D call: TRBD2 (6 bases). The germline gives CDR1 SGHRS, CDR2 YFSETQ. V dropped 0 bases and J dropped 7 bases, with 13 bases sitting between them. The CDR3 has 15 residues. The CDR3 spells CASSLETGVVGELFF. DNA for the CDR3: TGCGCCAGCAGCTTGGAAACGGGGGTCGTCGGGGAGCTGTTTTTT. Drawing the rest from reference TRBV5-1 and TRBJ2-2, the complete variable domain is KAGVTQTPRYLIKTRGQQVTLSCSPISGHRSVSWYQQTPGQGLQFLFEYFSETQRNKGNFPGRFSGRQFSNSRSEMNVSTLELGDSALYLCASSLETGVVGELFFGEGSRLTVL.

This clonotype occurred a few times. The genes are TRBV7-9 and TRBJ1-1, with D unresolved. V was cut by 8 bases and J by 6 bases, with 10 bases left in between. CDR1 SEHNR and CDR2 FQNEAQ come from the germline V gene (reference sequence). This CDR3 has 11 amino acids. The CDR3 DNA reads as TGTGCCAGCCGAGGGAGTCCTGAAGCTTTCTTT. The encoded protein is CASRGSPEAFF.

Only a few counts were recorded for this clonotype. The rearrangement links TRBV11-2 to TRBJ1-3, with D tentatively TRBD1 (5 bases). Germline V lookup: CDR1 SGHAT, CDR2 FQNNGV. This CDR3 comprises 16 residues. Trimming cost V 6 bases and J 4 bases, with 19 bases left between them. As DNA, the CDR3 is TGTGCCAGCAGTCACAGCTTTACGACAGTCGGAAACACCATATATTTT. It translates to CASSHSFTTVGNTIYF.

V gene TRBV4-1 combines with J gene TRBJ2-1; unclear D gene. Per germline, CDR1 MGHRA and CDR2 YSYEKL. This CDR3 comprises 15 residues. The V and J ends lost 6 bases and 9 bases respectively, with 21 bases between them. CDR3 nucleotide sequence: TGCGCCAGCAGGCCCTGGGCTAGGTTCATGGGTGAGCAGTTCTTC. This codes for CASRPWARFMGEQFF.

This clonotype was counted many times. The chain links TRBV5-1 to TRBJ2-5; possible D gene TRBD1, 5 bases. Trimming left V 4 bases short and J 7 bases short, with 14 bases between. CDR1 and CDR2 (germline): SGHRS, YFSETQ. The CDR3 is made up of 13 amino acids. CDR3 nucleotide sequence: TGCGCCAGCAGCCCGAACAGGTCCGGGACCCAGTACTTC. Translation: CASSPNRSGTQYF.

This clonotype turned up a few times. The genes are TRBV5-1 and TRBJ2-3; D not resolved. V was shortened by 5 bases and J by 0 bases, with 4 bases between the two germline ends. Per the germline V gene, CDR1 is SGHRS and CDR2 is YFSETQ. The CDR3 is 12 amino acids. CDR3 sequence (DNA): TGCGCCAGCAGAACTAGCACAGATACGCAGTATTTT. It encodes CASRTSTDTQYF. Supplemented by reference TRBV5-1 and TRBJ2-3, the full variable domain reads KAGVTQTPRYLIKTRGQQVTLSCSPISGHRSVSWYQQTPGQGLQFLFEYFSETQRNKGNFPGRFSGRQFSNSRSEMNVSTLELGDSALYLCASRTSTDTQYFGPGTRLTVL.

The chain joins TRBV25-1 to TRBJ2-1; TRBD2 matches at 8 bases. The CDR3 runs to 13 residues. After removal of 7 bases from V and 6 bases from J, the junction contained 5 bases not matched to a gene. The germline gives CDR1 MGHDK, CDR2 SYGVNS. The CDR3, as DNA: TGTGCCAGCAAGGGGACTAGAAGCAATGAGCAGTTCTTC. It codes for CASKGTRSNEQFF.

The CDR3 DNA is TGCGCCAGCAGTCCAGACACTTCGTTTTATTACGAGCAGTACTTC. Protein product: CASSPDTSFYYEQYF. This chain links TRBV10-1 with TRBJ2-7; D gene ambiguous. V was cut by 5 bases and J by 4 bases, with 18 bases left in between. The CDR3 contains 15 residues. Germline values: CDR1 WNHNN, CDR2 SYGVQD (reference sequence).

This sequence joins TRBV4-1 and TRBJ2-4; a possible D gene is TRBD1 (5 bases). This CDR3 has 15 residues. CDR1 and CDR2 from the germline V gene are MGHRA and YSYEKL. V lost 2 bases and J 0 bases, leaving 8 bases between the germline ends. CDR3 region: CASSQRGIAKNIQYF. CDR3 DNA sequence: TGCGCCAGCAGCCAAAGGGGAATAGCCAAAAACATTCAGTACTTC.

The CDR3 sequence: CASSYGLADRTDTQYF. The CDR3 DNA follows: TGTGCCAGCAGCTACGGACTAGCGGATCGCACAGATACGCAGTATTTT. V is TRBV7-9 and J is TRBJ2-3; TRBD2 agrees at 10 bases. The CDR3 runs 16 residues. After removal of 4 bases from V and 1 base from J, the junction contained 5 bases not matched to a gene. The germline CDR1 and CDR2 sequences are SEHNR and FQNEAQ (reference sequence).

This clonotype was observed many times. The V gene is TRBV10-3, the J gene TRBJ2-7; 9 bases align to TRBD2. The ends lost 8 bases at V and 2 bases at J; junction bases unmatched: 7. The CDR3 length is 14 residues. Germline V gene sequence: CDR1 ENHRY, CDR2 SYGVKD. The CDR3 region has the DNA TGTGCCATCTCGGGCGGGAGGGCCCCCTACGAGCAGTACTTC. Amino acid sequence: CAISGGRAPYEQYF.

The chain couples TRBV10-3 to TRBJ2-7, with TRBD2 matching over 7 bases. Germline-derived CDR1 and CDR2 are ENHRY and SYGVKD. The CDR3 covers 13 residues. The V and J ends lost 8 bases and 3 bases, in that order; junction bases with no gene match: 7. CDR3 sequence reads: CAIATSSNYEQYF. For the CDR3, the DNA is TGTGCCATCGCGACTAGCAGTAACTACGAGCAGTACTTC.